Below are 7 T cell receptor beta chains sequenced from a single sample in a study of long-term antiretroviral therapy in people with HIV. A v3.0 immunoSEQ assay was performed at survey level. Some clones are missing from TCRdb's copy, which holds only in-frame ones; the method was immunoSEQ multiplex PCR. The data hold 12,000 to 15,000 clones, with 80% observed a single time. The sequencing used unsorted PBMCs, collected 3.2 years before starting antiretroviral therapy. Source of these receptors: a man aged 35-49 years with HIV.

The J gene is TRBJ2-1, the V gene TRBV29-1; 11 bases align to TRBD2. The CDR3 extends over 15 amino acids. The V segment lost 4 bases and the J segment 4 bases; nucleotides outside the gene matches: 6. Per germline, CDR1 SQVTM and CDR2 ANQGSEA. CDR3 in DNA: TGCAGCGTTGGGTCAAGACTAGCGGGGTACAATGAGCAGTTCTTC. Translating it yields CSVGSRLAGYNEQFF.

This chain joins TRBV2 and TRBJ1-1, with a possible D match to TRBD1 (6 bases). The length of the CDR3 is 13 residues. Germline CDR1 and CDR2: SNHLY and FYNNEI. V lost 7 bases and J lost 1, with 10 bases in between. CDR3 in DNA: TGTGCCAGCACTGGACAGTCGAACACTGAAGCTTTCTTT. Residues: CASTGQSNTEAFF.

The rearrangement uses TRBV5-1 and TRBJ2-1; 7 positions agree with TRBD1. The CDR3 contains 13 residues. Germline V lookup: CDR1 SGHRS, CDR2 YFSETQ. V shed 3 bases, J shed 7 bases, and the junction held 4 bases outside the gene matches. CDR3 amino acids: CASSSGQRNEQFF. Here the CDR3 DNA reads TGCGCCAGCAGCTCGGGACAGAGGAATGAGCAGTTCTTC. Full variable domain (rest looked up from reference TRBV5-1 and TRBJ2-1): KAGVTQTPRYLIKTRGQQVTLSCSPISGHRSVSWYQQTPGQGLQFLFEYFSETQRNKGNFPGRFSGRQFSNSRSEMNVSTLELGDSALYLCASSSGQRNEQFFGPGTRLTVL.

This sequence joins TRBV2 and TRBJ1-3; D is unclear. Germline CDR1 reads SNHLY; CDR2 reads FYNNEI. CDR3 length: 14 residues. Trimming removed 9 bases from V and 1 base from J, with 13 bases in between. CDR3 residues: CASKQTTSGNTIYF. The CDR3 nucleotides are TGTGCCAGTAAACAGACGACATCTGGAAACACCATATATTTT.

The V and J genes are TRBV9 and TRBJ1-1; possible D gene TRBD1, 5 bases. With 0 bases removed from V and 3 bases from J, the gap between germline ends came to 12 bases. This CDR3 contains 15 residues. Germline CDR1 is SGDLS and CDR2 is YYNGEE. CDR3 bases: TGTGCCAGCAGCGTAGCCCCACGAGGGGACACTGAAGCTTTCTTT. Translation gives CASSVAPRGDTEAFF. Together with reference TRBV9 and TRBJ1-1, the CDR3 gives the full variable domain: DSGVTQTPKHLITATGQRVTLRCSPRSGDLSVYWYQQSLDQGLQFLIQYYNGEERAKGNILERFSAQQFPDLHSELNLSSLELGDSALYFCASSVAPRGDTEAFFGQGTRLTVV.

The genes are TRBV4-1 and TRBJ2-7, with D perhaps matching TRBD1 or TRBD2 (6 bases each). The CDR3 has 15 residues. V was cut by 0 bases and J by 2 bases, with 11 bases left in between. The germline CDR1 and CDR2 sequences are MGHRA and YSYEKL. CDR3 nucleotides: TGCGCCAGCAGCCAAGATGGGGGGCGCCCCTACGAGCAGTACTTC. Protein product: CASSQDGGRPYEQYF.

This clone was counted a single time. The chain couples TRBV15 to TRBJ2-2, with D possibly TRBD2 on 7 matching bases. Germline V gene sequence: CDR1 LNHNV, CDR2 YYDKDF (reference sequence). V lost 1 base to trimming and J lost 6 bases, with 15 bases between them. The CDR3 loop spans 16 amino acids. Here the CDR3 reads CATSRGLAGASGELFF. The CDR3 nucleotides are TGTGCCACCAGCAGAGGGCTCGCGGGGGCCTCCGGGGAGCTGTTTTTT.